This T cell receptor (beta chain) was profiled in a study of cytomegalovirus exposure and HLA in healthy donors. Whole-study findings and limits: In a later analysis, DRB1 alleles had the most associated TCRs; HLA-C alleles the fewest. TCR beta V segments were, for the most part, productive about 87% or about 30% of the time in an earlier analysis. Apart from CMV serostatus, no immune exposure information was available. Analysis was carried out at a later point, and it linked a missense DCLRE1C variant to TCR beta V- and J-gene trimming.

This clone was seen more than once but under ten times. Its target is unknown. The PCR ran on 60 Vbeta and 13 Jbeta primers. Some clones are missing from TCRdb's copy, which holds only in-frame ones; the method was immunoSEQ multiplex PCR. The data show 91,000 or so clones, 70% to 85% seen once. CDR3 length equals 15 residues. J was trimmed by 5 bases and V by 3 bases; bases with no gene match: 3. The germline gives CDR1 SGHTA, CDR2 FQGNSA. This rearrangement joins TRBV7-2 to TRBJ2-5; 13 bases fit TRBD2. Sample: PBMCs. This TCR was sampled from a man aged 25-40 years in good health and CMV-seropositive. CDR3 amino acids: CASSLGLAGIETQYF. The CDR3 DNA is TGTGCCAGCAGCTTGGGACTAGCGGGGATTGAGACCCAGTACTTC.